The clone carrying this T cell receptor beta chain was seen repeatedly, ten times or more. Its antigen remains unknown. Template switching added a universal primer site, and cDNA bore unique molecular identifiers. TCRdb reprocessed the 5' RACE reads with MiXCR, giving one entry per CDR3 protein. This table has hundreds of thousands of distinct CDR3 sequences, roughly 6.2% appearing once. This record comes from a study of identical twins. The CDR3 covers 14 residues. V lost 5 bases and J lost 0; bases outside the gene matches: 3. The germline gives CDR1 MNHEY, CDR2 SMNVEV (reference sequence). Broader study findings: Among beta out-of-frame sequences, excess sharing between twins appeared weaker. Models underestimated out-of-frame TCR alpha sharing in monozygotic twins. Memory repertoires lacked the insertion deficit that abundant cord blood beta clonotypes showed.

The J gene is TRBJ1-1, the V gene TRBV27; TRBD1 aligns across 7 bases. Source material: naive T cells sorted from blood. The origin of this receptor is a man aged 18 to 35 in good health. The CDR3 reads CASSVQGLNTEAFF. For the CDR3, the DNA is TGTGCCAGCAGTGTACAGGGGCTGAACACTGAAGCTTTCTTT.